This T cell receptor (beta chain) was captured by sequencing in a study of blood T cell repertoires in COVID-19. Study information: Samples taken during acute and convalescent COVID-19 were collected in the United States, Italy and Spain. PBMCs, B-cell-depleted T cells, or T cells provided the cDNA or gDNA that made up the material.

Original analysis: Counts of nucleated cells, estimated from reference gene primer amplification, were obtained. Data came from immunoSEQ multiplex PCR; TCRdb stores just in-frame clones and leaves some out. V and J calls and clone size follow that table, whereas D and trimming were derived from the DNA. The sample consists of about 44,000 clones, about nine tenths of them appearing once. V dropped 4 bases and J dropped 7; count of bases not matched to a gene: 14. The germline gives CDR1 MGHRA, CDR2 YSYEKL. There are 18 residues in the CDR3. Sequencing was carried out using peripheral blood. The chain links TRBV4-1 to TRBJ2-2; 11 bases agree with TRBD2. The TCR originated in a woman over 75 in a cohort sampled during active or convalescent COVID-19. The CDR3 coding sequence is TGCGCCAGCAGCCCTGCGGCTAGCGGGGGGATCATTCTCGGGGAGCTGTTTTTT. Translation gives CASSPAASGGIILGELFF.